The 24 T cell receptor beta chains below all came from one sample that was sequenced in a study of blood T cell repertoires in COVID-19. The method was immunoSEQ multiplex PCR; TCRdb's version includes in-frame clones alone and lacks a portion of them. This table has 200,000 to 250,000 clones, around 88% appearing once. Sequencing used PBMCs or T cells enriched from blood (not recorded which). The receptors were gathered from a woman between 50 and 59 years old with acute COVID-19.

This clone was recorded once. This rearrangement joins TRBV18 to TRBJ2-1; unclear D gene. There are 12 residues in the CDR3. In germline, CDR1 is KGHSH, CDR2 LQKENI. The V gene lost 4 bases and the J gene lost 10 bases, with 11 bases spanning the gap. The CDR3 coding sequence is TGTGCCAGCTCACGGAGCAAACCCGAGCAGTTCTTC. It translates to CASSRSKPEQFF.

In its sample, this clone was seen once. This sequence joins TRBV19 and TRBJ1-5; the D gene is possibly TRBD1 (5 bases). This CDR3 has 16 residues. With 6 bases removed from V and 2 bases from J, the gap between germline ends came to 17 bases. CDR1 is LNHDA, CDR2 SQIVND, per germline (reference sequence). For the CDR3, the DNA is TGTGCCAGTAGCGTCATGGGGCGTTCACGCAATCAGCCCCAGCATTTT. Translation gives CASSVMGRSRNQPQHF.

The gene calls are TRBV5-8 and TRBJ2-1; 7 positions agree with TRBD2. The CDR3 is made up of 15 amino acids. From germline, CDR1 is SGHTS and CDR2 YDEGEE. V lost 0 bases and J lost 3; bases outside the gene matches: 3. The CDR3 DNA follows: TGTGCCAGCAGCTTGGTGGCTAGCGGCTACAATGAGCAGTTCTTC. Translation gives CASSLVASGYNEQFF.

Only one count was recorded for this clone. The CDR3 spells CASTRTFEQFF. As DNA, the CDR3 is TGTGCCAGCACCAGGACATTTGAGCAGTTCTTC. J is TRBJ2-1 and V is TRBV2; maybe TRBD1 (5 bases). The V end lost 7 bases, the J end lost 9 bases, and 10 bases lay between the germline ends. This CDR3 has 11 residues. CDR1 SNHLY and CDR2 FYNNEI come from the germline V gene. Filled out from reference TRBV2 and TRBJ2-1, the complete variable domain reads EPEVTQTPSHQVTQMGQEVILRCVPISNHLYFYWYRQILGQKVEFLVSFYNNEISEKSEIFDDQFSVERPDGSNFTLKIRSTKLEDSAMYFCASTRTFEQFFGPGTRLTVL.

The chain employs TRBV5-1 and TRBJ1-2, with 9 nucleotides matching TRBD1. Germline CDR1 and CDR2: SGHRS and YFSETQ. The CDR3 has 14 amino acids. J lost 2 bases, V lost 4 bases, and 3 bases had no gene match. CDR3 residues: CASSTTGGNYGYTF. As DNA, the CDR3 is TGCGCCAGCAGCACGACAGGGGGGAACTATGGCTACACCTTC.

Of note for this clone: The identical CDR3 is also encoded by other nucleotide sequences in the sample. This chain connects TRBV27 to TRBJ2-5; 7 bases are shared with TRBD1. The CDR3 has 13 amino acids. Germline V gene lookup returns CDR1 MNHEY and CDR2 SMNVEV (reference sequence). V trimming: 6 bases; J trimming: 4 bases; junction bases outside the gene matches: 5. The CDR3 loop reads CASSPRGRETQYF. The CDR3, as DNA: TGTGCCAGCAGCCCTAGGGGGCGAGAGACCCAGTACTTC.

The chain is built from TRBV27 and TRBJ2-7, with TRBD1 identical over 10 bases. J was trimmed by 3 bases and V by 5 bases; bases with no gene match: 1. This CDR3 spans 13 amino acids. Germline loops: CDR1 MNHEY, CDR2 SMNVEV (reference sequence). The CDR3, as DNA: TGTGCCAGCAGTGGGGACAGGGGCTACGAGCAGTACTTC. This codes for CASSGDRGYEQYF.

This clone was picked up one time. This sequence joins TRBV27 and TRBJ2-5, with 15 bases matching TRBD2. CDR1 MNHEY and CDR2 SMNVEV come from the germline V gene (reference sequence). Trimming took 5 bases from V and 4 from J; bases not matched to a gene: 8. The CDR3 length is 17 residues. The CDR3 protein is CASSPWTSGRGGETQYF. CDR3 bases: TGTGCCAGCAGTCCTTGGACTAGCGGGAGGGGTGGAGAGACCCAGTACTTC.

The genes are TRBV6-4 and TRBJ2-1; TRBD2 matches at 7 bases. Looked up from germline, CDR1 is MRHNA and CDR2 is SNTAGT. V was pared by 4 bases and J by 9 bases, with 6 bases of the junction left unmatched. The CDR3 sequence is 13 residues long. The CDR3 DNA reads as TGTGCCAGCAGTGTCACTAGCGCGGGTGAGCAGTTCTTC. Protein sequence: CASSVTSAGEQFF.

The V gene is TRBV27, the J gene TRBJ2-7; TRBD1 is a possible D gene (6 bases). CDR1 and CDR2 (germline): MNHEY, SMNVEV (reference sequence). This CDR3 is built from 15 residues. V was cut by 5 bases and J by 6 bases, with 20 bases left in between. CDR3 bases: TGTGCCAGCAGTCTGACAGGACGGGGCCCCCTCGAGCAGTACTTC. It codes for CASSLTGRGPLEQYF.

The rearrangement links TRBV6-2 or TRBV6-3 to TRBJ2-3; TRBD2 agrees at 10 bases. With V trimmed by 6 bases and J by 1 base, 10 bases remained unmatched. CDR1 and CDR2 from the germline V gene are MNHEY and SVGEGT. CDR3 size: 17 residues. For the CDR3, the DNA is TGTGCCAGCAGCCTCACTTTAGCGGGAGGACGCACAGATACGCAGTATTTT. This gives the protein CASSLTLAGGRTDTQYF.

Only one count was recorded for this clone. The chain is built from TRBV6-1 and TRBJ2-5; 11 nucleotides agree with TRBD2. The CDR3 is 16 residues long. The V gene end was trimmed by 2 bases and the J gene end by 2 bases; junction bases not matched to a gene: 4. The germline CDR1 and CDR2 sequences are MNHNS and SASEGT. In DNA form, the CDR3 reads TGTGCCAGCAGTGAAATTAGCGGGAGGGATCAAGAGACCCAGTACTTC. Residues: CASSEISGRDQETQYF.

The chain combines TRBV3-1 (or the pseudogene TRBV3-2) with TRBJ1-6; possibly TRBD1 for D (6 bases). Germline assignment: CDR1 LGHDT and CDR2 YNNKEL (reference sequence). There are 13 residues in the CDR3. V was trimmed by 3 bases and J by 13 bases, leaving 13 bases between them. CDR3 nucleotide sequence: TGTGCCAGCAGCCAGAGAGCCACAGGGCCCCTCCACTTT. This codes for CASSQRATGPLHF.

V usage is TRBV28 and J usage is TRBJ1-1, with D possibly matching TRBD1 (5 bases). V shed 7 bases and J shed 5 bases, with 14 bases lying between them. Germline CDR1 reads MDHEN; CDR2 reads SYDVKM. The CDR3 runs 13 residues. The CDR3 sequence: CASNRGWWTEAFF. DNA for the CDR3: TGTGCCAGCAACCGGGGGTGGTGGACTGAAGCTTTCTTT.

This rearrangement joins TRBV18 to TRBJ2-3, with 7 bases aligning to TRBD1. Germline CDR1 and CDR2: KGHSH and LQKENI. J gave up 4 bases and V 2 bases, and 6 bases lay outside the gene matches. This CDR3 has 15 amino acids. CDR3 residues: CASSPFAQGADTQYF. In nucleotides, the CDR3 is TGTGCCAGCTCACCATTTGCCCAGGGGGCAGATACGCAGTATTTT. The whole variable domain, filled in from reference TRBV18 and TRBJ2-3, reads NAGVMQNPRHLVRRRGQEARLRCSPMKGHSHVYWYRQLPEEGLKFMVYLQKENIIDESGMPKERFSAEFPKEGPSILRIQQVVRGDSAAYFCASSPFAQGADTQYFGPGTRLTVL.

The chain recombines TRBV29-1 with TRBJ2-1, with 10 bases that match TRBD2. CDR1 and CDR2 (germline): SQVTM, ANQGSEA. This CDR3 is built from 14 residues. V shed 7 bases and J 3 bases; nucleotides not matched to a gene: 6. The CDR3 is CSGKLAGNYNEQFF. DNA for the CDR3: TGCAGCGGTAAACTAGCGGGAAACTACAATGAGCAGTTCTTC.

The chain is built from TRBV27 and TRBJ2-7, with TRBD1 identical over 7 bases. The CDR3 is 13 amino acids. V was clipped by 6 bases and J by 5 bases; unmatched bases: 7. CDR1 and CDR2 from the germline V gene are MNHEY and SMNVEV (reference sequence). The CDR3 here is CASRETGIHEQYF. The CDR3 coding sequence is TGTGCCAGCAGAGAGACAGGGATCCACGAGCAGTACTTC.

This clone was detected only a few times. The rearrangement links TRBV5-6 to TRBJ1-2, with 8 nucleotides matching TRBD1. V shed 4 bases, J shed 4 bases, and the junction held 6 bases outside the gene matches. Germline V gene lookup returns CDR1 SGHDT and CDR2 YYEEEE. This CDR3 spans 14 amino acids. DNA of the CDR3: TGTGCCAGCAGCGCCAAGGACAGGGCCTATGGCTACACCTTC. It translates to CASSAKDRAYGYTF.

A single count supports this clone. V is TRBV18 and J is TRBJ2-1; tentative D call: TRBD1 (6 bases). The CDR3 loop spans 15 amino acids. Trimming left V 3 bases short and J 8 bases short, with 17 bases between. Germline V gives CDR1 KGHSH, CDR2 LQKENI. The DNA of the CDR3 is TGTGCCAGCTCACCCATAACACAGGGTAGAGATGAGCAGTTCTTC. Its translation is CASSPITQGRDEQFF. Full variable domain (remainder filled in from reference TRBV18 and TRBJ2-1): NAGVMQNPRHLVRRRGQEARLRCSPMKGHSHVYWYRQLPEEGLKFMVYLQKENIIDESGMPKERFSAEFPKEGPSILRIQQVVRGDSAAYFCASSPITQGRDEQFFGPGTRLTVL.

The chain employs TRBV29-1 and TRBJ2-3; D is uncertain. The germline V gene encodes CDR1 SQVTM and CDR2 ANQGSEA. V gave up 8 bases and J gave up 6 bases, with 12 bases separating them. The CDR3 runs to 11 residues. CDR3 coding DNA: TGCAGCACCGCTACCACGGATACGCAGTATTTT. Its protein product is CSTATTDTQYF.

This chain links TRBV19 with TRBJ1-2, with TRBD1 matching over 7 bases. Germline assignment: CDR1 LNHDA and CDR2 SQIVND (reference sequence). With V trimmed by 6 bases and J by 4 bases, 5 bases remained unmatched. The CDR3 consists of 13 residues. The CDR3 sequence: CASRRQGGYGYTF. For the CDR3, the DNA is TGTGCCAGTAGGAGACAGGGCGGCTATGGCTACACCTTC. Variable domain in full (rest from reference TRBV19 and TRBJ1-2): DGGITQSPKYLFRKEGQNVTLSCEQNLNHDAMYWYRQDPGQGLRLIYYSQIVNDFQKGDIAEGYSVSREKKESFPLTVTSAQKNPTAFYLCASRRQGGYGYTFGSGTRLTVV.

This clone has a single count. This chain uses TRBV5-1 with TRBJ2-7, with 11 bases fitting TRBD1. The J segment lost 2 bases and the V segment lost 0 bases, leaving 10 bases of the junction unmatched. From germline, CDR1 is SGHRS and CDR2 YFSETQ. This CDR3 is 18 amino acids long. The CDR3 DNA is TGCGCCAGCAGCTTGGAGGGACAGGGGGTATATGGGACCTACGAGCAGTACTTC. Amino acids: CASSLEGQGVYGTYEQYF.

For the CDR3, the DNA is TGTGCCAGCAGCTTAGCGCAGGCCTCCTACGAGCAGTACTTC. Translated: CASSLAQASYEQYF. This chain joins TRBV11-1 and TRBJ2-7; unclear D gene. This CDR3 contains 14 residues. CDR1 and CDR2 from the germline V gene are SGHAT and FQDESV (reference sequence). V was shortened by 0 bases and J by 0 bases, with 6 bases between the two germline ends.

V is TRBV27 and J is TRBJ2-3; the D is unclear. The J call is in doubt because the DNA end fits TRBJ1-5 better. Per germline, CDR1 MNHEY and CDR2 SMNVEV (reference sequence). The CDR3 consists of 14 residues. The CDR3 spells CASSFRGSLHAQHF. The CDR3 DNA is TGTGCCAGCAGTTTCCGGGGTTCCCTTCATGCGCAGCATTTT.